One sample yielded the 3 T cell receptor beta chains listed below, sequenced in a study of OX40 agonist ivuxolimab in advanced cancers. The table came from immunoSEQ multiplex PCR; TCRdb's copy has only in-frame clones and leaves some out. The sample holds 73,000 or so clones, around 83% seen once. The sequenced sample was CD4+ or CD8+ T cells sorted from blood, obtained in a trial of the OX40 agonist ivuxolimab. The receptors shown here come from an adult with an advanced solid tumor such as melanoma, head and neck, liver or kidney cancer.

In its sample, this clone was seen once. J is TRBJ2-5 and V is TRBV5-1, with no clear D. CDR1 and CDR2 from the germline V gene are SGHRS and YFSETQ. V was shortened by 2 bases and J by 4 bases, with 3 bases between the two germline ends. This CDR3 comprises 11 residues. The CDR3 sequence is CASSFGETQYF. In nucleotides, the CDR3 is TGCGCCAGCAGCTTTGGAGAGACCCAGTACTTC.

The V gene is TRBV18, the J gene TRBJ1-1; D not resolved. There are 14 residues in the CDR3. The V end was cut by 2 bases, the J end by 7 bases, with 14 bases between. The germline CDR1 and CDR2 sequences are KGHSH and LQKENI. The DNA of the CDR3 is TGTGCCAGCTCACCATGGGGTTTCAAGGGTGAAGCTTTCTTT. Its protein is CASSPWGFKGEAFF.

The genes are TRBV7-9 and TRBJ1-1, with D possibly matching TRBD1 (5 bases). The CDR3 length is 14 residues. V lost 5 bases and J 8 bases, leaving 18 bases between the germline ends. CDR1 is SEHNR, CDR2 FQNEAQ, per germline (reference sequence). The CDR3 DNA reads as TGTGCCAGCAGCCACCGGGACCGCCTATCCGAAGCTTTCTTT. Protein product: CASSHRDRLSEAFF.